This entry lists 8 T cell receptor beta chains sequenced from one sample in a study of T-cell memory formation after mild COVID-19. TCRdb re-called the 5' RACE reads with MiXCR, one entry per CDR3 protein. Of 350,000 to 500,000 distinct CDR3 sequences listed, 15% to 20% are singletons. The sequencing sample was made of PBMCs or a T cell subset sorted from them (not recorded which). The source of these receptors is a man between 18 and 29 years old who had mild COVID-19 (a few samples of this study predate the infection). Cell type and time point are not known.

This clonotype has just a few counts. The chain carries TRBV15 and TRBJ1-2; TRBD1 agrees at 10 bases. Trimming at V came to 3 bases and at J to 5 bases, leaving 6 bases not matched to a gene. Germline CDR1 is LNHNV and CDR2 is YYDKDF (reference sequence). The CDR3 contains 15 residues. The CDR3 spells CATSRWDRGLYGYTF. The CDR3 coding sequence is TGTGCCACCAGCAGGTGGGACAGGGGTCTTTATGGCTACACCTTC.

The J gene is TRBJ2-7, the V gene TRBV27; tentative D call: TRBD2 (5 bases). Trimming removed 9 bases from V and 3 bases from J, with 15 bases in between. The CDR3 has 13 residues. Germline CDR1 is MNHEY and CDR2 is SMNVEV (reference sequence). The CDR3 DNA reads TGTGCCAGAAGCCCCCTCGGGGTCTACGAGCAGTACGTC. This gives the protein CARSPLGVYEQYV.

This clonotype was picked up a small number of times. This chain connects TRBV7-2 to TRBJ2-1, with D possibly TRBD2 on 6 matching bases. The CDR3 totals 15 residues. V lost 5 bases and J lost 6, with 17 bases in between. Germline assignment: CDR1 SGHTA and CDR2 FQGNSA. CDR3 in amino acids: CASSTSWARVNEQFF. The CDR3 DNA reads as TGTGCCAGCAGCACTAGCTGGGCTCGAGTCAATGAGCAGTTCTTC.

The chain couples TRBV7-2 to TRBJ1-5; a possible D gene is TRBD1 (6 bases). Germline V gene sequence: CDR1 SGHTA, CDR2 FQGNSA. The germline V and J ends were trimmed by 3 bases and 7 bases, with 25 bases remaining between them. The CDR3 runs 18 residues. The CDR3 loop is CASSLVVEGQRPRQPQHF. The DNA for the CDR3 is TGTGCCAGCAGCTTGGTGGTAGAAGGACAGAGGCCCAGGCAGCCCCAGCATTTT.

In this sample, this clonotype turned up a few times. This chain connects TRBV12-3 or TRBV12-4 to TRBJ2-2, with D perhaps matching TRBD1 (6 bases). The CDR3 runs 14 residues. Deletions cut 6 bases from V and 1 base from J, with 9 bases between. The CDR3 bases are TGTGCCAGCAGAGGACAGCAGAACACCGGGGAGCTGTTTTTT. Its translation is CASRGQQNTGELFF.

This clonotype occurred many times. This chain links TRBV6-5 with TRBJ1-2; a possible D gene is TRBD1 (6 bases). This CDR3 comprises 14 residues. The V gene's germline CDR1 is MNHEY and CDR2 SVGAGI. V shed 4 bases and J shed 10 bases, with 19 bases lying between them. This CDR3 reads CASSWQGTGVTYTF. The CDR3 nucleotides are TGTGCCAGCAGTTGGCAGGGGACTGGGGTGACCTACACCTTC.

This clonotype was seen a handful of times. The chain employs TRBV5-5 and TRBJ1-5, with TRBD1 matching over 7 bases. CDR3 size: 15 residues. Germline CDR1 and CDR2: SGHKS and YYEKEE (reference sequence). The ends lost 0 bases at V and 9 bases at J; junction bases unmatched: 9. CDR3 loop: CASSLGAGGRRPQHF. The CDR3 nucleotides read TGTGCCAGCAGCTTGGGGGCAGGGGGAAGGCGGCCCCAGCATTTT. The full variable domain, rest sourced from reference TRBV5-5 and TRBJ1-5, is DAGVTQSPTHLIKTRGQQVTLRCSPISGHKSVSWYQQVLGQGPQFIFQYYEKEERGRGNFPDRFSARQFPNYSSELNVNALLLGDSALYLCASSLGAGGRRPQHFGDGTRLSIL.

This clonotype has only a few counts. The chain combines TRBV11-2 with TRBJ2-1; no firm D call. Germline CDR1 SGHAT, CDR2 FQNNGV. Trimming took 5 bases from V and 5 from J, leaving 10 bases between them. CDR3 size: 13 residues. The CDR3 sequence is CASSLGRHNEQFF. The DNA of the CDR3 is TGTGCCAGCAGCCTCGGTCGCCACAATGAGCAGTTCTTC.